The 19 T cell receptor beta chains below all came from one sample that was sequenced in a study of monozygotic twins with inflammatory bowel disease. TCRdb reprocessed the 5' RACE reads, keeping one entry per CDR3 protein, no DNA. This sample contains hundreds of thousands of distinct CDR3 sequences. The specimen sequenced was blood. The receptors derive from a human donor with ulcerative colitis or Crohn's disease, or a healthy co-twin of an affected twin (not recorded which).

The chain's CDR3 is CASSLTGTGINTGELFF. The V call is TRBV5-1, the J call TRBJ2-2; the D call of TRBD1 rests on TCRdb alone, since no DNA is present to check it. The germline V gene encodes CDR1 SGHRS and CDR2 YFSETQ. CDR3 length equals 17 residues.

This chain links TRBV20-1 with TRBJ2-3. CDR1 and CDR2 from the germline V gene are DFQATT and SNEGSKA (reference sequence). This CDR3 region has 14 residues. CDR3 residues: CSAPDWIGTDTQYF.

The CDR3 sequence: CASRRPLGQGMNSGANVLTF. The rearrangement links TRBV19 to TRBJ2-6; TCRdb picks TRBD1, but there is no DNA to check that call. From germline, CDR1 is LNHDA and CDR2 SQIVND (reference sequence). This CDR3 comprises 20 residues.

The chain is built from TRBV12-3 or TRBV12-4 and TRBJ2-2; absent DNA, TCRdb's TRBD1 call cannot be checked. The CDR3 extends over 15 amino acids. The CDR3 loop reads CASSPTGTGTGELFF.

V is TRBV28 and J is TRBJ2-4; TCRdb outputs TRBD1, but without DNA this stays unchecked. This CDR3 spans 16 amino acids. Germline-derived CDR1 and CDR2 are MDHEN and SYDVKM. The CDR3 sequence is CASSSPPGVTKNIQYF.

The chain uses TRBV7-2 and TRBJ2-2; no DNA is available, so the TRBD1 call from TCRdb remains unchecked. The CDR3 length is 16 residues. Germline-derived CDR1 and CDR2 are SGHTA and FQGNSA. The CDR3 sequence is CASSLVRGAGAGELFF.

V gene TRBV5-1 combines with J gene TRBJ2-3. The CDR3 loop spans 14 amino acids. Germline assignment: CDR1 SGHRS and CDR2 YFSETQ. The CDR3 protein is CASSLNSPTDTQYF.

The chain has TRBV7-9 and TRBJ2-3; checking the TCRdb D call of TRBD1 is not possible without DNA. CDR1 and CDR2 (germline): SEHNR, FQNEAQ (reference sequence). The CDR3 spans 12 residues. CDR3 region: CASSFGGDTQYF.

The chain carries TRBV28 and TRBJ2-1. The germline CDR1 and CDR2 sequences are MDHEN and SYDVKM. The CDR3 is made up of 16 amino acids. The CDR3 reads CASSLHLPSSYNEQFF.

J is TRBJ1-6 and V is TRBV7-2; TCRdb's D call, TRBD1, is unchecked because there is no DNA. Germline V gene lookup returns CDR1 SGHTA and CDR2 FQGNSA. This CDR3 has 15 amino acids. CDR3 loop: CASTPVAGVGSPLHF.

This rearrangement joins TRBV19 to TRBJ2-5; the TRBD1 assignment by TCRdb is unverifiable without DNA. Looked up from germline, CDR1 is LNHDA and CDR2 is SQIVND (reference sequence). This CDR3 region has 13 residues. The chain's CDR3 is CASSKNWAETQYF.

The rearrangement links TRBV12-3 or TRBV12-4 to TRBJ2-4; the TCRdb D gene call, TRBD1, has no DNA to confirm it. The CDR3 length is 16 residues. The chain's CDR3 is CASSLGQGLAKNIQYF.

This chain uses TRBV3-1 with TRBJ2-7; TCRdb selects TRBD2, and the lack of DNA leaves this call unchecked. There are 15 residues in the CDR3. The germline V gene has CDR1 LGHDT and CDR2 YNNKEL (reference sequence). CDR3 sequence: CASSTPRTSGYEQYF.

This chain links TRBV29-1 with TRBJ1-3. The CDR3 runs 15 residues. CDR1 and CDR2 from the germline V gene are SQVTM and ANQGSEA. The CDR3 loop reads CSVEVLRGPGNTIYF.

This sequence joins TRBV21-1 and TRBJ2-7. TRBV21-1 is tagged as a pseudogene. This CDR3 contains 13 residues. Here the CDR3 reads CALMGYSAGEQYF.

J is TRBJ2-7 and V is TRBV7-2; TCRdb calls TRBD1, which cannot be checked without DNA. Germline values: CDR1 SGHTA, CDR2 FQGNSA. The CDR3 length is 13 residues. The chain's CDR3 is CASSPDRGDEQYF. The full variable domain, in which reference TRBV7-2 and TRBJ2-7 provide the parts outside the CDR3, is GAGVSQSPSNKVTEKGKDVELRCDPISGHTALYWYRQSLGQGLEFLIYFQGNSAPDKSGLPSDRFSAERTGGSVSTLTIQRTQQEDSAVYLCASSPDRGDEQYFGPGTRLTVT.

CDR3 loop: CASSTDTQYEQYF. The chain employs TRBV11-3 and TRBJ2-7. CDR1 is SGHNT and CDR2 is YENEEA in the germline V gene. The CDR3 has 13 amino acids.

The genes are TRBV20-1 and TRBJ1-6; TCRdb proposes TRBD1, but this gene call is untestable without DNA. Germline values: CDR1 DFQATT, CDR2 SNEGSKA (reference sequence). CDR3 size: 15 residues. This CDR3 reads CSARDTGKGRSPLHF.

The genes are TRBV12-3 or TRBV12-4 and TRBJ1-2. CDR3 length equals 13 residues. The CDR3 is CASSQVTNYGYTF.